The 15 T cell receptor beta chains presented below share a single source sample, sequenced in a study of response to subunit inactivated influenza vaccine. TCRdb ran MiXCR on the RT-PCR reads and lists one entry per CDR3 protein. The sample yields under 200,000 distinct CDR3 sequences, more than 10% seen once. Another study also made use of these data, one on T cells expressing NK-cell markers. That source reports: Generation of TCR beta cDNA was performed by 5'RACE template switching incorporating UMIs.

The sequencing here drew on CD8+ T cells sorted from PBMCs, taken 11 to 12 days after vaccination. The receptors come from a man aged 45-65 years who received an inactivated influenza vaccine.

This clonotype has only a few counts. In DNA, the CDR3 is TGTGCCAGCAGCTTGAATGGAAACACCATATATTTT. Its protein product is CASSLNGNTIYF. The chain employs TRBV7-9 and TRBJ1-3; unclear D gene. The CDR3 loop spans 12 amino acids. Trimming removed 3 bases from V and 3 bases from J, with 3 bases in between. CDR1 is SEHNR, CDR2 FQNEAQ, per germline (reference sequence).

The chain employs TRBV5-1 and TRBJ2-7; 9 bases agree with TRBD1. The germline gives CDR1 SGHRS, CDR2 YFSETQ. After removal of 6 bases from V and 2 bases from J, the junction contained 12 bases not matched to a gene. The CDR3 is 16 residues long. CDR3 amino acids: CASTTTDRGAPYEQYF. In nucleotides, the CDR3 is TGCGCCAGCACCACAACCGACAGGGGGGCACCCTACGAGCAGTACTTC.

There are many counts of this clonotype. The chain is built from TRBV12-3 or TRBV12-4 and TRBJ2-1, with D possibly TRBD2 on 5 matching bases. This CDR3 has 13 residues. The V gene lost 6 bases and the J gene lost 6 bases, with 12 bases spanning the gap. CDR3: CASSFTTSNEQFF. DNA for the CDR3: TGTGCCAGCAGCTTTACTACTAGCAATGAGCAGTTCTTC.

This clonotype was seen repeatedly, ten times or more. This chain links TRBV11-2 with TRBJ1-2, with D possibly being TRBD1 (5 bases). Germline V gene sequence: CDR1 SGHAT, CDR2 FQNNGV. V was clipped by 5 bases and J by 7 bases, with 14 bases between them. The CDR3 has 13 amino acids. The CDR3 loop reads CASSPTLGAGYTF. Here the CDR3 DNA reads TGTGCCAGCAGCCCAACCCTTGGGGCTGGCTACACCTTC.

V and J are TRBV10-2 and TRBJ2-7; possibly TRBD2 for D (5 bases). With 6 bases removed from V and 2 bases from J, the gap between germline ends came to 11 bases. CDR3 size: 13 residues. Germline loops: CDR1 WSHSY, CDR2 SAAADI. CDR3 amino acids: CASSIGLTYEQYF. As DNA, the CDR3 is TGCGCCAGCAGCATCGGACTTACCTACGAGCAGTACTTC.

This clonotype was detected a few times. The chain carries TRBV20-1 and TRBJ2-7; D may match TRBD1 or TRBD2 (5 bases each). CDR3 length: 12 residues. Germline V gives CDR1 DFQATT, CDR2 SNEGSKA (reference sequence). CDR3 bases: TGCAGCGGGGAACAGGACTCCTACGAGCAGTACTTC. Translation gives CSGEQDSYEQYF.

The chain uses TRBV27 and TRBJ2-3, with D perhaps assigned TRBD1 or TRBD2 (5 bases each). Trimming pared 1 base from V and 0 bases from J, leaving 5 bases between. CDR3 length: 14 amino acids. Germline loops: CDR1 MNHEY, CDR2 SMNVEV (reference sequence). The CDR3 reads CASSLWDSTDTQYF. The DNA of the CDR3 is TGTGCCAGCAGTTTATGGGACAGCACAGATACGCAGTATTTT.

This clonotype turned up a few times. V and J are TRBV6-2 or TRBV6-3 and TRBJ2-5; 16 positions agree with TRBD2. The CDR3 runs 17 residues. Germline CDR1 reads MNHEY; CDR2 reads SVGEGT. Trimming cost V 2 bases and J 1 base; bases outside gene matches: 1. CDR3 in amino acids: CASSYGTSGRAQETQYF. DNA of the CDR3: TGTGCCAGCAGTTACGGGACTAGCGGGAGGGCCCAAGAGACCCAGTACTTC.

A few counts support this clonotype. V gene TRBV25-1 combines with J gene TRBJ2-5; either TRBD1 or TRBD2 may supply D (6 bases each). The CDR3 spans 14 residues. V was cut by 6 bases and J by 0 bases, with 11 bases left in between. Germline CDR1 reads MGHDK; CDR2 reads SYGVNS. The CDR3 loop is CASRSGGNQETQYF. CDR3 coding DNA: TGTGCCAGCAGGTCCGGGGGCAACCAAGAGACCCAGTACTTC.

The chain employs TRBV24-1 and TRBJ2-1; TRBD1 agrees at 11 bases. Germline V gives CDR1 KGHDR, CDR2 SFDVKD. The CDR3 has 15 residues. After removal of 4 bases from V and 6 bases from J, the junction contained 4 bases not matched to a gene. As DNA, the CDR3 is TGTGCCACCAGTGAGATGGACAGGGGGCTCAATGAGCAGTTCTTC. Its translation: CATSEMDRGLNEQFF.

The chain couples TRBV4-3 to TRBJ1-2; no firm D call. CDR3 length: 14 amino acids. The germline gives CDR1 LGHNA, CDR2 YSLEER. Trimming left V 1 base short and J 0 bases short, with 6 bases between. The CDR3 sequence is CASSQGGPNYGYTF. For the CDR3, the DNA is TGCGCCAGCAGCCAAGGAGGGCCTAACTATGGCTACACCTTC.

The rearrangement uses TRBV7-9 and TRBJ2-1, with 7 bases lining up with TRBD2. The germline gives CDR1 SEHNR, CDR2 FQNEAQ (reference sequence). The CDR3 contains 14 residues. The junction had 5 bases not matched to a gene; V was cut back by 5 bases and J by 4 bases. In nucleotides, the CDR3 is TGTGCCAGCAGCCCAGGAGCGGGATACAATGAGCAGTTCTTC. The encoded protein is CASSPGAGYNEQFF.

The sample holds one count of this clonotype. The chain is built from TRBV20-1 and TRBJ2-1, with 10 bases lining up with TRBD1. Trimming at V came to 6 bases and at J to 1 base, leaving 6 bases not matched to a gene. The CDR3 runs to 15 residues. Germline CDR1 DFQATT, CDR2 SNEGSKA (reference sequence). The CDR3, as DNA: TGCAGTGCACCGGGACAGGGGATTTCCTACAATGAGCAGTTCTTC. Translating gives CSAPGQGISYNEQFF.

As concerns this clonotype: Its ends do not fully match the called genes, so a read error is possible. The gene calls are TRBV7-2 and TRBJ2-1; 12 positions match TRBD2. The CDR3 extends over 17 amino acids. CDR1 SGHTA and CDR2 FQGNSA come from the germline V gene. The CDR3 nucleotides read TGTGACAGCAGCCTCCCAGCGGCGGCTAGCGGGGGGGATGAGCAGTTCTTC. Encoded protein: CDSSLPAAASGGDEQFF.

This clonotype has more than one count but fewer than ten. The chain joins TRBV6-2 or TRBV6-3 to TRBJ1-2, with 7 bases fitting TRBD1. V trimming: 8 bases; J trimming: 4 bases; junction bases outside the gene matches: 1. CDR1 is MNHEY and CDR2 is SVGEGT in the germline V gene. The CDR3 length is 11 residues. This chain's CDR3 is CASWTGYGYTF. The CDR3 DNA follows: TGTGCCAGCTGGACAGGCTATGGCTACACCTTC.